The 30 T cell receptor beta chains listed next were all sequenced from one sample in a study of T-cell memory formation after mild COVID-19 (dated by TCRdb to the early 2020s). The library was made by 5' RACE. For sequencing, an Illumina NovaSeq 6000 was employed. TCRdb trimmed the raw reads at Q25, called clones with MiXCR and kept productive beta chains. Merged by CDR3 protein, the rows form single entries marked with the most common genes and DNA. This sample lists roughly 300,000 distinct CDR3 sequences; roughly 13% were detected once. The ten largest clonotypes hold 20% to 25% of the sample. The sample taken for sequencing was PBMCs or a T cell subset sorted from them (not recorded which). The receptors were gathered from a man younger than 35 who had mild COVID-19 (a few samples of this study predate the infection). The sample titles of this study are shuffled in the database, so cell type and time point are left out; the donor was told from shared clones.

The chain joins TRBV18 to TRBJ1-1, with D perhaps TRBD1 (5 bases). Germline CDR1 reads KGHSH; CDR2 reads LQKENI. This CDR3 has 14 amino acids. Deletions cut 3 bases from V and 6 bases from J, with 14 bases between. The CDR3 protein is CASSPGTGNPEAFF. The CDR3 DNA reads TGTGCCAGCTCACCCGGGACGGGCAACCCTGAAGCTTTCTTT.

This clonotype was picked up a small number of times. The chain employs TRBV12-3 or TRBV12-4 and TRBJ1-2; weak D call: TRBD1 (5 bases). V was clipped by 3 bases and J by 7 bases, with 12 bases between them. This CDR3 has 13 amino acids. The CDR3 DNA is TGTGCCAGCAGTTTTTCAGGGACCGTTGGCTACACCTTC. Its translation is CASSFSGTVGYTF.

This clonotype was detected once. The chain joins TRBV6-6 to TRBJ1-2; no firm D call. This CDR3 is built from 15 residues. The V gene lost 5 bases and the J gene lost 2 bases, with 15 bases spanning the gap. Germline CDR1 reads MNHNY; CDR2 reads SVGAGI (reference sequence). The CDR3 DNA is TGTGCCAGCAGTCATCCGGGTCGCCTCAACTATGGCTACACCTTC. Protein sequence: CASSHPGRLNYGYTF.

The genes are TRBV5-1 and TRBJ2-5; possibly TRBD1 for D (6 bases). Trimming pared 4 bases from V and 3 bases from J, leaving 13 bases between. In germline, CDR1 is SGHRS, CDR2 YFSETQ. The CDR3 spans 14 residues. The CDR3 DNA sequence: TGCGCCAGCAGCCTCCGGCAGGGGAAAGAGACCCAGTACTTC. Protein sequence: CASSLRQGKETQYF.

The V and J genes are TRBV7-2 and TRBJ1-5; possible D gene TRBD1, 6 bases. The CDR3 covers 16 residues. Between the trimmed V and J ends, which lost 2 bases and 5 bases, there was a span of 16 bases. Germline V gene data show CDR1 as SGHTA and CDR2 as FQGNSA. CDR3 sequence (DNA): TGTGCCAGCAGCTTAATGGGAGGGGGGGCGCATCAGCCCCAGCATTTT. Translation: CASSLMGGGAHQPQHF.

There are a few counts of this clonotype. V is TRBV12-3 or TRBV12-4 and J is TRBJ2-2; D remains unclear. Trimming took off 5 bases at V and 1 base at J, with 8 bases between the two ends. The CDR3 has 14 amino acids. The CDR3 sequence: CASSRQRNTGELFF. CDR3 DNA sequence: TGTGCCAGCAGTCGCCAGCGGAACACCGGGGAGCTGTTTTTT.

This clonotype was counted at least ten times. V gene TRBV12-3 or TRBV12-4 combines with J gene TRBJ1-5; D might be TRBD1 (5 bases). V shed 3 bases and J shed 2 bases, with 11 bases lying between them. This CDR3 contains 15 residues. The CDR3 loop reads CASSFSGVGNQPQHF. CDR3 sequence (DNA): TGTGCCAGCAGTTTTTCGGGGGTTGGCAATCAGCCCCAGCATTTT.

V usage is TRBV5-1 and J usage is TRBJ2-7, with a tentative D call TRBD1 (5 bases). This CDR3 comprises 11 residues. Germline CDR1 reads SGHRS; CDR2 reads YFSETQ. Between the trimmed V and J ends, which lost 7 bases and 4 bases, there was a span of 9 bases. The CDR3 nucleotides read TGCGCCAGCCGCAGGGCGTACGAGCAGTACTTC. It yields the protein CASRRAYEQYF. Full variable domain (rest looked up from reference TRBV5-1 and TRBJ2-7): KAGVTQTPRYLIKTRGQQVTLSCSPISGHRSVSWYQQTPGQGLQFLFEYFSETQRNKGNFPGRFSGRQFSNSRSEMNVSTLELGDSALYLCASRRAYEQYFGPGTRLTVT.

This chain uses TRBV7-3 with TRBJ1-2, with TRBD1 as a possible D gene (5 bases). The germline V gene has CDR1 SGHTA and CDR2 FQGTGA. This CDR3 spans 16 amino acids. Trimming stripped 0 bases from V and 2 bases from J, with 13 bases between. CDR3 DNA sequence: TGTGCCAGCAGCTTAACAGGGGCGCAGGAAAACTATGGCTACACCTTC. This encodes CASSLTGAQENYGYTF.

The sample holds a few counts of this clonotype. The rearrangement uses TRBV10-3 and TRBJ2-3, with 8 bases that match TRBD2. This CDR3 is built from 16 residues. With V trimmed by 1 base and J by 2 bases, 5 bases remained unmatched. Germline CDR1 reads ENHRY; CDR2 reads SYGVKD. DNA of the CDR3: TGTGCCATCAGTGAGTACGAGCGGGGGTACACAGATACGCAGTATTTT. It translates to CAISEYERGYTDTQYF.

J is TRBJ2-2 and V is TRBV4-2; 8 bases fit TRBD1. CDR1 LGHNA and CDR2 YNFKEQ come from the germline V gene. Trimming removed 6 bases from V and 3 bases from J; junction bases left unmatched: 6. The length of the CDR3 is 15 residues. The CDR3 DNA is TGTGCCAGCAGTCGACAGGGGTCGGACACCGGGGAGCTGTTTTTT. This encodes CASSRQGSDTGELFF.

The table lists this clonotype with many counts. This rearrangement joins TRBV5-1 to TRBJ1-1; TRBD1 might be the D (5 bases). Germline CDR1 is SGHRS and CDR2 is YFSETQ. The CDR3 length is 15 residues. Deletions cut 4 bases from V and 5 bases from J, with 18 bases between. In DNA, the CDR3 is TGCGCCAGCAGCCCAAATACGGGGGGAGGAACTGAAGCTTTCTTT. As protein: CASSPNTGGGTEAFF.

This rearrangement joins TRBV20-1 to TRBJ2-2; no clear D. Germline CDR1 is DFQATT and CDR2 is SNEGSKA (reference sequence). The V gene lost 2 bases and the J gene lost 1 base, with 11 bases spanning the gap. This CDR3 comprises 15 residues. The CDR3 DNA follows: TGCAGTGCTAGACCAATCTTAAAGAACACCGGGGAGCTGTTTTTT. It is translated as CSARPILKNTGELFF.

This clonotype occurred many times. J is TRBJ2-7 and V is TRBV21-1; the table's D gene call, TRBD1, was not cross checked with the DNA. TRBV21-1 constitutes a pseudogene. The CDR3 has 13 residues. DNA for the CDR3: TGTGCCAGCAGTCGACAGGATTCCTACGAGCAGTACTTC. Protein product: CASSRQDSYEQYF.

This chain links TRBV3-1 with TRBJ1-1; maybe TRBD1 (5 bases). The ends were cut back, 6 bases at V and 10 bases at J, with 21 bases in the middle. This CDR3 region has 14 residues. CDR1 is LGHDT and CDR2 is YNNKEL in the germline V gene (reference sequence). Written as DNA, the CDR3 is TGTGCCAGCAGTTCGAACGGGGCAGGTTCGAGAGCTTTCTTT. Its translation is CASSSNGAGSRAFF. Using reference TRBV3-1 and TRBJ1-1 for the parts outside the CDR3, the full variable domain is DTAVSQTPKYLVTQMGNDKSIKCEQNLGHDTMYWYKQDSKKFLKIMFSYNNKELIINETVPNRFSPKSPDKAHLNLHINSLELGDSAVYFCASSSNGAGSRAFFGQGTRLTVV.

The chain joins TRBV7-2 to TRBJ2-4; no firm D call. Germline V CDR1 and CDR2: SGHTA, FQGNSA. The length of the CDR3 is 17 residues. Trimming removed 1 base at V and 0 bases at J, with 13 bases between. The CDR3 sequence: CASSLDYSPLAKNIQYF. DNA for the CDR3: TGTGCCAGCAGCTTAGACTACTCACCTTTAGCCAAAAACATTCAGTACTTC.

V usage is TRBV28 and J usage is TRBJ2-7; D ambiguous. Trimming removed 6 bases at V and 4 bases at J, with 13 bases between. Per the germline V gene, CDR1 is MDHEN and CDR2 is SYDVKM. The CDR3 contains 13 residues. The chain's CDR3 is CASRGGSRYEQYV. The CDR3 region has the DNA TGTGCCAGCAGAGGTGGGTCTCGATACGAGCAGTACGTC.

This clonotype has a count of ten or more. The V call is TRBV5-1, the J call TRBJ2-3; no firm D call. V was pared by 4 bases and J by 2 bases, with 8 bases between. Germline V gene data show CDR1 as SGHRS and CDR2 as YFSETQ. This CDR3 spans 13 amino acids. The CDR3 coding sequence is TGCGCCAGCAGCAGACAATCCACAGATACGCAGTATTTT. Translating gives CASSRQSTDTQYF.

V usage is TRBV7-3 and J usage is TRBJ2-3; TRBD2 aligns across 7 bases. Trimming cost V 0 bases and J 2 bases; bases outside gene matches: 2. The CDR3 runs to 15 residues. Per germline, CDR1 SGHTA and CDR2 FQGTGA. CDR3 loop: CASSLTGGFTDTQYF. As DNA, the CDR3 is TGTGCCAGCAGCTTAACCGGGGGGTTCACAGATACGCAGTATTTT.

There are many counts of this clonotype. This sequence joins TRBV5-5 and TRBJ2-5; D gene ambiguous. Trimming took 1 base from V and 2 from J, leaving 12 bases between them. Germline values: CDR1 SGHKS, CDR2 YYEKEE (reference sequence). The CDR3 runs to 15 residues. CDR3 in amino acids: CASSLLSAWQETQYF. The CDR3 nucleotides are TGTGCCAGCAGCTTGCTCTCCGCGTGGCAAGAGACCCAGTACTTC. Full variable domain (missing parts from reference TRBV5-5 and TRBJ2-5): DAGVTQSPTHLIKTRGQQVTLRCSPISGHKSVSWYQQVLGQGPQFIFQYYEKEERGRGNFPDRFSARQFPNYSSELNVNALLLGDSALYLCASSLLSAWQETQYFGPGTRLLVL.

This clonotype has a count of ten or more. DNA for the CDR3: TGTGCCAGCAGCCCGGAGGCCGGGGCTGAAGCTTTCTTT. Translating it yields CASSPEAGAEAFF. The chain links TRBV7-2 to TRBJ1-1; D is undetermined. This CDR3 has 13 residues. V was pared by 5 bases and J by 6 bases, with 13 bases between. CDR1 and CDR2 from the germline V gene are SGHTA and FQGNSA.

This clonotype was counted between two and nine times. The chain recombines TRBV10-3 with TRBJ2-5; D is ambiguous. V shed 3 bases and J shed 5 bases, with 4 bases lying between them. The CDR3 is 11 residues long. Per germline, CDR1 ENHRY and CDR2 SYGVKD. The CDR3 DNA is TGTGCCATCAGTGATTTTGAGACCCAGTACTTC. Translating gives CAISDFETQYF.

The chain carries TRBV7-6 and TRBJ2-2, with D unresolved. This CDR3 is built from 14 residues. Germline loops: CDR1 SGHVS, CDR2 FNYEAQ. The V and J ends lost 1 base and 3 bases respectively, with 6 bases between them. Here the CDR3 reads CASSLVGYTGELFF. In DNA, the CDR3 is TGTGCCAGCAGCTTAGTCGGTTACACCGGGGAGCTGTTTTTT.

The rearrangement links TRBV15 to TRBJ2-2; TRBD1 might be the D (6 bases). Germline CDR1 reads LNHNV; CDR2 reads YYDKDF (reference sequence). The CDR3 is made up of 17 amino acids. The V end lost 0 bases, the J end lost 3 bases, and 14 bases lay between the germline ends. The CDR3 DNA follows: TGTGCCACCAGCAGAGACCGGACAGCACAAGACACCGGGGAGCTGTTTTTT. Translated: CATSRDRTAQDTGELFF. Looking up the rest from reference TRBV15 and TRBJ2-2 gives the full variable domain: DAMVIQNPRYQVTQFGKPVTLSCSQTLNHNVMYWYQQKSSQAPKLLFHYYDKDFNNEADTPDNFQSRRPNTSFCFLDIRSPGLGDTAMYLCATSRDRTAQDTGELFFGEGSRLTVL.

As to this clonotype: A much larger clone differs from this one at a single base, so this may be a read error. The CDR3 region has the DNA TGTCCCAGCAGCTTAACCCCCCCAGGACAGGGCCTAGATACGCAGTATTTT. Translation: CPSSLTPPGQGLDTQYF. V usage is TRBV7-3 and J usage is TRBJ2-3; 8 bases fit TRBD1. Per the germline V gene, CDR1 is SGHTA and CDR2 is FQGTGA. The CDR3 totals 17 residues.

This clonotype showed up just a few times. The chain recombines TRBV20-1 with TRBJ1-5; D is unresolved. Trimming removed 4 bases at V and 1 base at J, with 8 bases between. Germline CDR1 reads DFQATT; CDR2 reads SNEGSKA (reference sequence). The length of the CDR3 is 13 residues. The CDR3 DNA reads TGCAGTGCTACAGGACCCAGCAATCAGCCCCAGCATTTT. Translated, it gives CSATGPSNQPQHF.

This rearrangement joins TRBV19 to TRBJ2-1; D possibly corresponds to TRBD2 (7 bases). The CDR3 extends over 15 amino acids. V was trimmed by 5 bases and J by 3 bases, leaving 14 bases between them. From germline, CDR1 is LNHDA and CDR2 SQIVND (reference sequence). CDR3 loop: CASSGMGGGYNEQFF. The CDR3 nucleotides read TGTGCCAGTAGTGGTATGGGAGGGGGCTACAATGAGCAGTTCTTC. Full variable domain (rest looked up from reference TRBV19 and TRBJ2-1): DGGITQSPKYLFRKEGQNVTLSCEQNLNHDAMYWYRQDPGQGLRLIYYSQIVNDFQKGDIAEGYSVSREKKESFPLTVTSAQKNPTAFYLCASSGMGGGYNEQFFGPGTRLTVL.

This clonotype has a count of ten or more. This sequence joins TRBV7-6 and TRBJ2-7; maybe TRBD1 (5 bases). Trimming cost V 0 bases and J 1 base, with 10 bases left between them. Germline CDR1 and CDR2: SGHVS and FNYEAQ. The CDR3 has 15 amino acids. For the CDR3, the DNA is TGTGCCAGCAGCTTAGCACAACAGGAGTCCTACGAGCAGTACTTC. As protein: CASSLAQQESYEQYF.

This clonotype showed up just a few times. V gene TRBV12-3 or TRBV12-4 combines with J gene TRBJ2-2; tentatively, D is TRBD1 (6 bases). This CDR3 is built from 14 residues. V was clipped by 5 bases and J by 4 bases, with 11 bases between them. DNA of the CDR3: TGTGCCAGCAGTCTAACAGGGCTCACCGGGGAGCTGTTTTTT. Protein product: CASSLTGLTGELFF.

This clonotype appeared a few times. The CDR3 DNA follows: TGCGCCAGCAGTGAAGGACGGCACACTGAAGCTTTCTTT. Its translation is CASSEGRHTEAFF. The chain uses TRBV10-1 and TRBJ1-1; no definite D call. In germline, CDR1 is WNHNN, CDR2 SYGVQD (reference sequence). CDR3 size: 13 residues. V lost 3 bases and J 3 bases, leaving 8 bases between the germline ends.